This TCR beta chain was retrieved from a study of blood T cell repertoires in COVID-19. Background on the study: PBMCs, B-cell-depleted T cells, or T cells were the source of the cDNA or gDNA that made up the material.

Trimming cost V 3 bases and J 5 bases, with 15 bases left between them. CDR3 length: 15 residues. Germline assignment: CDR1 SGHDN and CDR2 FVKESK. The method was immunoSEQ multiplex PCR; TCRdb's version includes in-frame clones alone and lacks a portion of them. Here the sample spans more than 15,000 clones, roughly nine tenths being singletons. The rearrangement uses TRBV14 and TRBJ2-3, with D tentatively TRBD1 (6 bases). Sequencing input: peripheral blood. The receptor was derived from a human donor with active COVID-19. The donor label of this sample is uncertain. The CDR3 protein is CASSQGQGPQDTQYF. The CDR3 DNA reads TGTGCCAGCAGCCAGGGGCAGGGGCCCCAAGATACGCAGTATTTT.